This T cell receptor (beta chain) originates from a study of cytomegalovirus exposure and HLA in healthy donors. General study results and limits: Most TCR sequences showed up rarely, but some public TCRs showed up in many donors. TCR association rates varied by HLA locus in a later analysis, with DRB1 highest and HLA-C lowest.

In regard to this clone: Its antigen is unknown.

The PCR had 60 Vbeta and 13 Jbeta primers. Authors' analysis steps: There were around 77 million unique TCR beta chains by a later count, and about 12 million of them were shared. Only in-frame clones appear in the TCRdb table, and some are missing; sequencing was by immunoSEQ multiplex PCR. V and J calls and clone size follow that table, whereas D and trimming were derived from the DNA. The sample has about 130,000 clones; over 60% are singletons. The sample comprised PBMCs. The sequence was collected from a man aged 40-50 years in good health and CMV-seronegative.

CDR3 loop: CASSLVLGSTGVTTTYEQYF. CDR3 in DNA: TGTGCCAGCAGCCTCGTATTAGGGTCGACAGGGGTTACAACGACCTACGAGCAGTACTTC. This chain connects TRBV5-8 to TRBJ2-7, with 8 nucleotides matching TRBD1. V gave up 4 bases and J gave up 2 bases; unmatched junction bases: 23. The CDR3 runs to 20 residues. Per the germline V gene, CDR1 is SGHTS and CDR2 is YDEGEE. The complete variable domain, with remaining parts taken from reference TRBV5-8 and TRBJ2-7, reads EAGVTQSPTHLIKTRGQQATLRCSPISGHTSVYWYQQALGLGLQFLLWYDEGEERNRGNFPPRFSGRQFPNYSSELNVNALELEDSALYLCASSLVLGSTGVTTTYEQYFGPGTRLTVT.